This T cell receptor beta chain was documented in a study of blood T cell repertoires in COVID-19. Assay: immunoSEQ multiplex PCR; the TCRdb copy retains only in-frame clones and omits some. The data hold 250,000 to 300,000 clones, with roughly 89% observed a single time. V was clipped by 6 bases and J by 4 bases, with 21 bases between them. This CDR3 spans 16 amino acids. CDR1 and CDR2 (germline): MDHEN, SYDVKM. Cohort assignment relied on participant-reported clinical history. Two negative PCRs, clearance, or symptom resolution were required of recovered Cohort 3 donors. This clone was found once. Material for sequencing was PBMCs or T cells enriched from blood (not recorded which). This TCR was recovered from a woman aged 55-75 years who had recovered from COVID-19. The chain uses TRBV28 and TRBJ1-2; TRBD1 is a possible D gene (5 bases). In DNA, the CDR3 is TGTGCCAGCAGGAAACAGACCCGGTTCGGGGGCTATGGCTACACCTTC. It codes for CASRKQTRFGGYGYTF.